This paragraph covers one TCR beta chain sequence. The data belong to a study of shared T cell receptors in the human thymus. The length of the CDR3 is 15 residues. Germline trimming cut 10 bases from V and 6 bases from J; bases unmatched to any gene: 10. Germline V lookup: CDR1 MNHEY, CDR2 SMNVEV (reference sequence). The table came from immunoSEQ multiplex PCR; TCRdb's copy has only in-frame clones and leaves some out. The profile shows 500,000 to 550,000 clones, 75% to 85% of them singletons. Separately, the same data were catalogued under a study of human thymus T cells. As that report states: Healthy Finnish infants having corrective surgery for congenital heart defects served as donors. Obtained as resections during corrective heart surgery, the thymus tissue was then studied.

The sequence derives from a boy less than two years old with a congenital heart defect. The rearrangement uses TRBV27 and TRBJ2-7, with TRBD2 matching 15 bases. The source material was thymocytes. The DNA for the CDR3 is TGTGCCATCGGGGCGGGACTAGCGGGAGGACGCGAGCAGTACTTC. Amino acids: CAIGAGLAGGREQYF.